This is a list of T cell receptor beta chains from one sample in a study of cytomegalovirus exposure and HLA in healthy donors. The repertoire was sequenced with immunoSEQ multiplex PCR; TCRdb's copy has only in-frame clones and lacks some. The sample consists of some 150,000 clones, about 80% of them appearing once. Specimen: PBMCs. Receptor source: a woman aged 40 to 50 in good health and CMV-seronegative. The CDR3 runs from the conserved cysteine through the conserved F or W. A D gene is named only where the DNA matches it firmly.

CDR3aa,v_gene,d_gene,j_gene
CASSFRQGNYGYTF,TRBV7-9,TRBD1,TRBJ1-2
CASSNSGTANPYEQYF,TRBV6-5,TRBD1,TRBJ2-7
CASSRSGRLETQYF,TRBV6-5,TRBD2,TRBJ2-5
CASSLSPGIYGYTF,TRBV28,.,TRBJ1-2
CASSYKAGNTEAFF,TRBV6-6,.,TRBJ1-1
CASSSNRGPPFLSPTDTEAFF,TRBV27,TRBD1,TRBJ1-1
CASQLTLQGETQYF,TRBV5-4,.,TRBJ2-5
CASSEPTAVTEAFF,TRBV2,.,TRBJ1-1
CASSFSGVGETQYF,TRBV6-1,TRBD2,TRBJ2-5
CASSPDRGENTEAFF,TRBV5-4,TRBD1,TRBJ1-1
CASLGGGSYNEQFF,TRBV28,.,TRBJ2-1
CASSPRQGAPGYTF,TRBV7-8,TRBD1,TRBJ1-2
CASSLGLAGGPYGEQFF,TRBV7-9,TRBD2,TRBJ2-1
CASSYPPGQGHTEAFF,TRBV6-6,.,TRBJ1-1
CASSVDLEGGYTF,TRBV9,.,TRBJ1-2
CASSFGPETQYF,TRBV7-9,.,TRBJ2-5
CASSRGQGLVVGYTF,TRBV5-4,TRBD1,TRBJ1-2
CASSQGLGQAINQPQHF,TRBV4-2,TRBD1,TRBJ1-5
CASTIGAGNQPQHF,TRBV19,.,TRBJ1-5
CASTPGGTGRTDTQYF,TRBV28,TRBD1,TRBJ2-3
CASRPRGSYYEQYF,TRBV28,.,TRBJ2-7
CASSLLGGYGEAFF,TRBV28,TRBD1,TRBJ1-1
CASSPKGQYSYEQYF,TRBV11-2,TRBD1,TRBJ2-7
CASKPRENTEAFF,TRBV28,.,TRBJ1-1
CASSLAGTDKETQYF,TRBV5-1,TRBD1,TRBJ2-5
CASSLAGRSGSLPDTQYF,TRBV5-1,.,TRBJ2-3
CASSLVGGTGTYNEQFF,TRBV11-2,TRBD1,TRBJ2-1
CASSLAGGSTDTQYF,TRBV5-4,TRBD2,TRBJ2-3
CASSQGTVSSYEQYF,TRBV4-1,.,TRBJ2-7
CASYTGTSGYNEQFF,TRBV28,TRBD2,TRBJ2-1
CASRAGTGNEQFF,TRBV27,TRBD1,TRBJ2-1
CASIPGNEQFF,TRBV2,.,TRBJ2-1
CASSAGAYEQYF,TRBV6-5,.,TRBJ2-7
CASSYQGGSPLHF,TRBV6-5,.,TRBJ1-6
CASSEWVTGQPGANVLTF,TRBV2,TRBD1,TRBJ2-6
CASKGEDLAKNIQYF,TRBV2,.,TRBJ2-4